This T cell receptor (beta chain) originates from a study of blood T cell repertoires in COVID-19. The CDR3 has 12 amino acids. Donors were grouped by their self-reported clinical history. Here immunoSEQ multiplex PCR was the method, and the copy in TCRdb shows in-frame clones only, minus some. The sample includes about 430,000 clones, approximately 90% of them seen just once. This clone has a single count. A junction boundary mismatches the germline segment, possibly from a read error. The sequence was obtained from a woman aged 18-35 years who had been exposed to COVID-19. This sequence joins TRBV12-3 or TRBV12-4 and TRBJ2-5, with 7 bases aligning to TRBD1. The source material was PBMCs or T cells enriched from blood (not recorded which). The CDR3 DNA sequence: TGTGCCAGCAGTCCGGACCGACAGGGCCTTGACTTC. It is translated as CASSPDRQGLDF.